The sequence of this T cell receptor beta chain was determined in a study of blood T cell repertoires in COVID-19. Study-level background: PBMCs, B-cell-depleted T cells, or T cells provided the cDNA or gDNA that made up the material.

Trimming shortened V by 4 bases and J by 2 bases, and 12 bases separated the two germline ends. Germline V gene data show CDR1 as MDHEN and CDR2 as SYDVKM. This CDR3 spans 15 amino acids. Per the study methods: It was from reference gene primer amplification that nucleated cell counts were estimated. Data came from immunoSEQ multiplex PCR; TCRdb stores just in-frame clones and leaves some out. V and J calls and clone size come straight from that table; D and trimming were deduced from the DNA. Here the sample spans fewer than 250,000 clones, roughly 83% being singletons. Participant reports of clinical history set cohort assignment. Recovered status in Cohort 3 required two negative PCRs, clearance, or symptom resolution.

The chain employs TRBV28 and TRBJ1-5, with a possible D match to TRBD1 (5 bases). The receptor was isolated from a woman aged 30 to 39 who had recovered from COVID-19. The sample taken for sequencing was PBMCs or T cells enriched from blood (not recorded which). The CDR3 nucleotides are TGTGCCAGCAGTTCCTTAGGGGAAGGCAATCAGCCCCAGCATTTT. Its translation: CASSSLGEGNQPQHF.